This entry lists 32 T cell receptor beta chains sequenced from one sample in a study of regulatory T cells in long-lasting Graves disease. Library construction for TCR beta used iRepertoire HTBI primers and Arm-PCR of CDR3 regions. TCRdb re-called the multiplex PCR reads through MiXCR, storing one row per CDR3 protein. There are 600,000 to 650,000 distinct CDR3 sequences in the sample; around 15% occur only once, and around 18% lies in the top ten. Time point: newly diagnosed GD, antithyroid drugs for less than 3 months. The authors made the TCR library using RNA they extracted from PBMCs. A further study also used this sample, focusing on T cells in Graves' hyperthyroidism and ophthalmopathy.

Sequencing was performed on peripheral blood mononuclear cells (PBMCs), taken at new diagnosis, from a patient treated with antithyroid drugs. These receptors were obtained from a woman under 40 with Graves disease.

This clonotype was seen repeatedly, ten times or more. The chain is built from TRBV6-1 and TRBJ1-2; D gene ambiguous. Looked up from germline, CDR1 is MNHNS and CDR2 is SASEGT. The CDR3 has 13 amino acids. V dropped 6 bases and J dropped 2 bases, with 10 bases sitting between them. The chain's CDR3 is CASRSPRNYGYTF. CDR3 nucleotides: TGTGCCAGCAGATCGCCAAGAAACTATGGCTACACCTTC.

In its sample, this clonotype was seen many times. The chain is built from TRBV20-1 and TRBJ2-7; TRBD2 matches 10 bases. Losses at the gene ends were 3 bases for V and 7 bases for J; bases not matched to a gene: 12. The germline V gene encodes CDR1 DFQATT and CDR2 SNEGSKA (reference sequence). The CDR3 covers 15 residues. The CDR3 coding sequence is TGCAGTGCTAGTAGGCTAGCGGGAGACCCGGGGGAGCAGTACTTC. Its translation is CSASRLAGDPGEQYF.

This chain connects TRBV24-1 to TRBJ1-2, with D possibly matching TRBD1 (5 bases). CDR1 and CDR2 from the germline V gene are KGHDR and SFDVKD. The CDR3 length is 13 residues. V gave up 3 bases and J gave up 4 bases, with 8 bases separating them. The CDR3 loop reads CATSDLGGYGYTF. In DNA form, the CDR3 reads TGTGCCACCAGTGATCTTGGGGGCTATGGCTACACCTTC.

This clonotype was recorded at least ten times. The genes are TRBV28 and TRBJ1-6; TRBD1 is a possible D gene (6 bases). The germline CDR1 and CDR2 sequences are MDHEN and SYDVKM. The CDR3 spans 14 residues. Deletions cut 10 bases from V and 9 bases from J, with 19 bases between. CDR3 residues: CATKSTGMISPLHF. The CDR3 DNA reads as TGTGCCACCAAATCGACAGGCATGATTTCACCCCTCCACTTT.

This clonotype was seen many times. The V and J genes are TRBV29-1 and TRBJ1-5; D might be TRBD1 (6 bases). The V and J ends lost 4 bases and 0 bases respectively, with 16 bases between them. The CDR3 runs to 16 residues. CDR1 and CDR2 (germline): SQVTM, ANQGSEA. CDR3 sequence: CSVGGEGGHSNQPQHF. In DNA, the CDR3 is TGCAGCGTTGGTGGAGAGGGGGGTCATAGCAATCAGCCCCAGCATTTT.

In regard to this clonotype: A much bigger clone sits one base away, suggesting this may be a read error. The chain carries TRBV29-1 and TRBJ2-5, with TRBD1 as a possible D gene (6 bases). Trimming took off 3 bases at V and 2 bases at J, with 19 bases between the two ends. Germline CDR1 and CDR2: SQVTM and ANQGSEA. The CDR3 is 16 residues long. CDR3 loop: CSVDMRGITSQETQYF. The CDR3 nucleotides read TGCAGCGTTGATATGAGGGGGATAACATCACAAGAGACCCAGTACTTC.

This clonotype occurred a few times. The chain combines TRBV5-6 with TRBJ1-5, with D unclear. V lost 1 base to trimming and J lost 5 bases, with 10 bases between them. Germline-derived CDR1 and CDR2 are SGHDT and YYEEEE. The CDR3 covers 14 residues. The CDR3 loop reads CASSLRNSYQPQHF. In DNA form, the CDR3 reads TGTGCCAGCAGCTTGAGGAACAGCTATCAGCCCCAGCATTTT.

This clonotype was seen at least ten times. The chain recombines TRBV6-1 with TRBJ2-7; TRBD2 matches at 7 bases. Looked up from germline, CDR1 is MNHNS and CDR2 is SASEGT. This CDR3 comprises 15 residues. Unmatched junction bases numbered 14, after V lost 6 bases and J lost 6 bases. The CDR3 sequence: CASRLAASGLREQYF. Here the CDR3 DNA reads TGTGCCAGCAGACTGGCGGCTAGCGGATTACGCGAGCAGTACTTC.

Concerning this clonotype itself: Compared with germline, one end of the junction differs, possibly owing to a read error. V gene TRBV20-1 combines with J gene TRBJ1-1; D uncertain. Germline CDR1 reads DFQATT; CDR2 reads SNEGSKA (reference sequence). The CDR3 covers 10 residues. CDR3 coding DNA: TGCAGTGCGGGGAACGCTGAAGCTTTCTTT. Amino acid sequence: CSAGNAEAFF.

This clonotype appeared many times. V usage is TRBV12-3 or TRBV12-4 and J usage is TRBJ2-2, with TRBD2 matching over 13 bases. The CDR3 contains 14 residues. J lost 6 bases, V lost 10 bases, and 5 bases had no gene match. The CDR3 sequence is CATRTSGSPGELFF. CDR3 nucleotides: TGTGCCACCCGGACTAGCGGGAGTCCCGGGGAGCTGTTTTTT.

This clonotype occurred many times. This chain joins TRBV2 and TRBJ1-1; D unresolved. Germline CDR1 is SNHLY and CDR2 is FYNNEI. Trimming took 4 bases from V and 0 from J, leaving 6 bases between them. The CDR3 contains 13 residues. Here the CDR3 reads CASSVDMNTEAFF. CDR3 DNA: TGTGCCAGCAGTGTTGACATGAACACTGAAGCTTTCTTT.

This clonotype was detected a few times. The V gene is TRBV12-3 or TRBV12-4, the J gene TRBJ2-1, with TRBD2 matching 8 bases. The CDR3 loop spans 15 amino acids. Trimming cost V 2 bases and J 6 bases; bases outside gene matches: 6. The CDR3 spells CASSLRGTRSNEQFF. CDR3 nucleotides: TGTGCCAGCAGTTTAAGGGGGACTAGGTCCAATGAGCAGTTCTTC.

To note about this clonotype: The junction differs from germline at one of its ends, possibly a read error. The rearrangement joins TRBV18 to TRBJ2-2; TRBD1 matches 7 bases. Germline assignment: CDR1 KGHSH and CDR2 LQKENI. The CDR3 contains 14 residues. The CDR3 protein is CASSPPDRTGELLF. CDR3 sequence (DNA): TGTGCCAGCTCACCACCGGACAGGACCGGGGAGCTGCTTTTT.

The gene calls are TRBV27 and TRBJ2-2; 15 bases align to TRBD2. The CDR3 spans 18 residues. J gave up 5 bases and V 5 bases, and 9 bases lay outside the gene matches. CDR1 is MNHEY, CDR2 SMNVEV, per germline (reference sequence). Here the CDR3 reads CASSTTGLAGGPTGELFF. CDR3 bases: TGTGCCAGCAGTACAACGGGACTAGCGGGAGGCCCTACCGGGGAGCTGTTTTTT.

This clonotype appeared many times. The CDR3 DNA is TGTGCCAGCAGCTTAACTGGCAGCCAAGAGACCCAGTACTTC. Encoded protein: CASSLTGSQETQYF. This sequence joins TRBV11-2 and TRBJ2-5; D is uncertain. This CDR3 spans 14 amino acids. CDR1 is SGHAT, CDR2 FQNNGV, per germline. With 2 bases removed from V and 1 base from J, the gap between germline ends came to 8 bases.

About this clonotype: A read error is possible here, since a much larger clone lies one base away. The chain combines TRBV29-1 with TRBJ1-1; no firm D call. This CDR3 comprises 12 residues. V was cut by 5 bases and J by 4 bases, with 11 bases left in between. Germline CDR1 and CDR2: SQVTM and ANQGSEA. This CDR3 is CSVHGSSTEAFF. For the CDR3, the DNA is TGCAGCGTTCATGGGTCCAGCACTGAAGCTTTCTTT.

Ten or more counts support this clonotype. The chain uses TRBV28 and TRBJ1-2; 9 nucleotides line up with TRBD1. Germline V gene lookup returns CDR1 MDHEN and CDR2 SYDVKM. This CDR3 contains 14 residues. V lost 4 bases to trimming and J lost 5 bases; unmatched junction nucleotides: 5. The CDR3 spells CASSSLDRGYGYTF. DNA for the CDR3: TGTGCCAGCAGTTCCCTGGACAGGGGATATGGCTACACCTTC.

Points on this clonotype: A read error may account for a junction end that differs from germline. The chain couples TRBV5-1 to TRBJ1-1, with no clear D. CDR1 is SGHRS, CDR2 YFSETQ, per germline. The CDR3 runs to 12 residues. CDR3 protein: CASSLSVGEAFF. CDR3 nucleotides: TGTGCCAGCAGCTTGTCTGTCGGAGAAGCTTTCTTT.

This clonotype was recorded a few times. V is TRBV27 and J is TRBJ2-7; 7 bases are shared with TRBD1. The CDR3 spans 15 residues. The J segment lost 2 bases and the V segment lost 6 bases, leaving 10 bases of the junction unmatched. CDR1 is MNHEY and CDR2 is SMNVEV in the germline V gene (reference sequence). The CDR3 DNA sequence: TGTGCCAGCAGGGACAGGTTGGCGGTCCCCTACGAGCAGTACTTC. This gives the protein CASRDRLAVPYEQYF.

This clonotype has just one count. The rearrangement links TRBV28 to TRBJ2-1; TRBD2 matches at 13 bases. J gave up 8 bases and V 5 bases, and 9 bases lay outside the gene matches. Germline values: CDR1 MDHEN, CDR2 SYDVKM. This CDR3 contains 16 residues. CDR3 bases: TGTGCCAGCAGTCGGGGACTAGCGGGACGCCCTCATGAGCAGTTCTTC. Amino acids: CASSRGLAGRPHEQFF.

This clonotype was seen repeatedly, ten times or more. The chain employs TRBV7-8 and TRBJ2-3; D is uncertain. Trimming took 6 bases from V and 7 from J, leaving 11 bases between them. The CDR3 consists of 12 residues. Germline CDR1 reads SGHVS; CDR2 reads FQNEAQ. Here the CDR3 DNA reads TGTGCCAGCAGTCCCCCTCATAATACGCAGTATTTT. Its translation is CASSPPHNTQYF.

In this sample, this clonotype turned up many times. The CDR3 DNA sequence: TGTGCCAGCAGGCGAACAGGGAACTACGAGCAGTACTTC. Translating it yields CASRRTGNYEQYF. V gene TRBV27 combines with J gene TRBJ2-7; D might be TRBD1 (6 bases). This CDR3 is 13 amino acids long. Germline CDR1 MNHEY, CDR2 SMNVEV (reference sequence). V was pared by 6 bases and J by 3 bases, with 12 bases between.

This clonotype was observed many times. The chain has TRBV3-1 and TRBJ1-1; weak D call: TRBD1 (6 bases). CDR3 length equals 14 residues. The V and J ends lost 1 base and 5 bases respectively, with 11 bases between them. CDR1 LGHDT and CDR2 YNNKEL come from the germline V gene (reference sequence). The chain's CDR3 is CASSQAGVITEAFF. In DNA, the CDR3 is TGTGCCAGCAGCCAAGCAGGGGTGATAACTGAAGCTTTCTTT.

This chain joins TRBV28 and TRBJ1-4; D might be TRBD1 (5 bases). The CDR3 covers 15 residues. V dropped 6 bases and J dropped 5 bases, with 16 bases sitting between them. Germline loops: CDR1 MDHEN, CDR2 SYDVKM. CDR3 nucleotides: TGTGCCAGCAGACCTCAGGGTGTGGGGAATGAAAAACTGTTTTTT. This gives the protein CASRPQGVGNEKLFF.

This clonotype was seen many times. The chain uses TRBV9 and TRBJ1-4; the D gene is possibly TRBD1 (6 bases). CDR1 is SGDLS and CDR2 is YYNGEE in the germline V gene. This CDR3 contains 15 residues. Trimming removed 4 bases from V and 4 bases from J, with 14 bases in between. The CDR3 sequence is CASSPHGTRNEKLFF. CDR3 in DNA: TGTGCCAGCAGCCCCCACGGGACACGTAATGAAAAACTGTTTTTT.

This clonotype was recorded at least ten times. The chain carries TRBV7-6 and TRBJ2-2; D unclear. Trimming took off 5 bases at V and 1 base at J, with 8 bases between the two ends. Germline V gene lookup returns CDR1 SGHVS and CDR2 FNYEAQ. The CDR3 is made up of 14 amino acids. In DNA, the CDR3 is TGTGCCAGCAGCCCCCAGAGGAACACCGGGGAGCTGTTTTTT. It codes for CASSPQRNTGELFF. Combining the CDR3 with reference TRBV7-6 and TRBJ2-2 gives the whole variable domain GAGVSQSPRYKVTKRGQDVALRCDPISGHVSLYWYRQALGQGPEFLTYFNYEAQQDKSGLPNDRFSAERPEGSISTLTIQRTEQRDSAMYRCASSPQRNTGELFFGEGSRLTVL.

The DNA for the CDR3 is TGTGCCAGCAGTGTGTCGGGACAGCTTAATTCACCCCTCCACTTT. It is translated as CASSVSGQLNSPLHF. This sequence joins TRBV2 and TRBJ1-6, with 7 bases that match TRBD1. Trimming removed 4 bases from V and 6 bases from J; junction bases left unmatched: 6. CDR1 is SNHLY, CDR2 FYNNEI, per germline. The CDR3 is 15 residues long.

This rearrangement joins TRBV5-1 to TRBJ1-1; 8 nucleotides align to TRBD1. V gave up 4 bases and J gave up 5 bases; unmatched junction bases: 7. The CDR3 is made up of 14 amino acids. Germline CDR1 and CDR2: SGHRS and YFSETQ. CDR3 loop: CASSVQGGQTEAFF. Here the CDR3 DNA reads TGCGCCAGCAGCGTACAGGGGGGTCAAACTGAAGCTTTCTTT.

This clonotype was seen more than once but under ten times. The gene calls are TRBV9 and TRBJ2-2; 7 nucleotides align to TRBD1. The germline gives CDR1 SGDLS, CDR2 YYNGEE. The CDR3 sequence is 17 residues long. V trimming: 3 bases; J trimming: 5 bases; junction bases outside the gene matches: 13. This CDR3 is CASSAPRVAGGTGELFF. For the CDR3, the DNA is TGTGCCAGCAGCGCCCCCCGGGTGGCAGGGGGAACCGGGGAGCTGTTTTTT.

This rearrangement joins TRBV5-6 to TRBJ2-7; TRBD2 agrees at 10 bases. In germline, CDR1 is SGHDT, CDR2 YYEEEE. V shed 4 bases and J 4 bases; nucleotides not matched to a gene: 8. The CDR3 covers 15 residues. CDR3 sequence: CASSPRLAGQYEQYF. The CDR3 DNA reads as TGTGCCAGCAGCCCTCGACTAGCGGGCCAATACGAGCAGTACTTC.

This chain connects TRBV7-9 to TRBJ1-5; D not resolved. Germline V gene data show CDR1 as SEHNR and CDR2 as FQNEAQ (reference sequence). This CDR3 contains 12 residues. The ends were cut back, 3 bases at V and 8 bases at J, with 8 bases in the middle. The CDR3 reads CASSFGEEPQHF. CDR3 coding DNA: TGTGCCAGCAGCTTCGGGGAGGAGCCCCAGCATTTT.

This clonotype was seen more than once but under ten times. This chain connects TRBV15 to TRBJ2-2, with 7 bases identical to TRBD1. The CDR3 runs to 12 residues. The germline V gene has CDR1 LNHNV and CDR2 YYDKDF (reference sequence). J was trimmed by 5 bases and V by 11 bases; bases with no gene match: 5. The CDR3 is CASTGWTGELFF. The CDR3 DNA sequence: TGTGCCTCGACAGGGTGGACCGGGGAGCTGTTTTTT.